This T cell receptor beta chain was recovered during a study of T cell responses to AZD1222 COVID-19 vaccine. Profiled with immunoSEQ multiplex PCR; TCRdb holds only in-frame clones, not every one. The data hold approximately 150,000 clones, with approximately 90% observed a single time. Germline V gene sequence: CDR1 MNHNY, CDR2 SVGAGI (reference sequence). V dropped 0 bases and J dropped 5 bases, with 13 bases sitting between them. The CDR3 is 16 residues long. Remarks on this clone: Its cognate antigen is unknown.

The study's findings and limits: Reportedly, close to half of spike-specific TCRs are directed against unmutated variant regions. It was only a handful of AZD1222 recipients who were seropositive at baseline.

The origin of this receptor is an adult in good health. This sample comprised peripheral blood, obtained on day 0 of AZD1222 vaccination. The J gene is TRBJ1-4, the V gene TRBV6-6; D is unresolved. CDR3 region: CASSYSIQVLNEKLFF. The DNA of the CDR3 is TGTGCCAGCAGTTACTCTATCCAGGTTCTAAATGAAAAACTGTTTTTT.